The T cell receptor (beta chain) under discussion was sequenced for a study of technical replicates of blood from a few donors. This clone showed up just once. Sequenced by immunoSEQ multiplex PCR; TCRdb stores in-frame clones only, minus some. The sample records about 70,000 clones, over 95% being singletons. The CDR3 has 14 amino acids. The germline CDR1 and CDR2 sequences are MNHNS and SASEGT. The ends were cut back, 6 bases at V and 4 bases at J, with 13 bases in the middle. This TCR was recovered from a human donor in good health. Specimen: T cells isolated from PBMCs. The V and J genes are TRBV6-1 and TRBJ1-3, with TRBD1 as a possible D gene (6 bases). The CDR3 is CASRGPGTGNTIYF. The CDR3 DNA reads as TGTGCCAGCAGGGGCCCCGGGACAGGAAACACCATATATTTT.